Listed below are T cell receptor beta chains from one sample, sequenced in a study of shared clonotypes between healthy human individuals. Clones were sequenced by immunoSEQ multiplex PCR, and TCRdb holds only the in-frame ones, with some missing. Of roughly 1,500,000 clones listed, around 98% were seen once; the top ten hold 0.4% to 0.45%. Material for sequencing was naive CD4+ T cells sorted from blood. These receptors all stem from a man in his thirties or forties in good health. Both conserved end residues are trimmed from each CDR3. The D gene is left open where the match is weak.

d_gene	v_gene	j_gene	CDR3aa
NA	TRBV4-1	TRBJ2-1	ASSQVINEQF
NA	TRBV2	TRBJ2-5	ASSEYRAETQY
NA	TRBV28	TRBJ2-1	ASSHGYNEQF
NA	TRBV15	TRBJ1-2	ATSRDGGGTT
NA	TRBV6-5	TRBJ2-7	ASNGPNYEQY
NA	TRBV7-9	TRBJ1-3	ASSLVDSGNTIY
NA	TRBV5-8	TRBJ2-1	ASGTWRVDEQF
NA	TRBV7-9	TRBJ2-3	ASSARTMTDTQY
TRBD2	TRBV9	TRBJ2-1	ASSPGTSEYNEQF
NA	TRBV7-2	TRBJ1-1	ASSLAASGREAF
NA	TRBV28	TRBJ1-1	ASRDTPNTEAF
TRBD2	TRBV9	TRBJ2-2	ASSVALAGVNTGELF